This entry is about one TCR beta chain. Antigen specificity is unknown. The entry originates in a study of T-cell memory formation after mild COVID-19. Whole-study findings and limits: Within pre-infection memory, some responding clones were found, suggesting cross-reactive memory joined. Clones which contracted sat mainly in CM and EM if CD4+, and in EMRA if CD8+.

It was 5'RACE with constant-segment primers that produced the TCR alpha and TCR beta cDNA libraries, which carried sample barcodes and UMIs. TCRdb reanalysed the 5' RACE reads using MiXCR and keeps one entry per CDR3 protein. The sample holds about 270,000 distinct CDR3 sequences, roughly 14% seen once. This CDR3 has 13 residues. Germline-derived CDR1 and CDR2 are MDHEN and SYDVKM. Trimming shortened V by 4 bases and J by 5 bases, and 11 bases separated the two germline ends. The sample taken for sequencing was PBMCs or a T cell subset sorted from them (not recorded which). The TCR was taken from an adult woman who had mild COVID-19 (a few samples of this study predate the infection). Cell type and time point are not known. The J gene is TRBJ2-5, the V gene TRBV28, with D unclear. The CDR3 is CASSSGRLETQYF. DNA for the CDR3: TGTGCCAGCAGTTCCGGAAGGTTGGAGACCCAGTACTTC.